Listed below are T cell receptor beta chains from one sample, sequenced in a study of regulatory T cells. Clones were sequenced by immunoSEQ multiplex PCR, and TCRdb holds only the in-frame ones, with some missing. The table includes about 35,000 clones, about 91% detected once. Sequenced material: conventional CD4+ T cells sorted from blood. These receptors all come from a person aged 18-30 years with CD3G deficiency. Both conserved end residues are part of each CDR3. A D gene is named only where the DNA matches it firmly. Size is stated for part of the rows, as once, few or many counts, or as a class when the clone is expanded.

J gene	V gene	clone size	D gene	CDR3 DNA	CDR3 protein
TRBJ2-2	TRBV7-9	once	TRBD2	TGTGCCAGCAGCAACCCTAGCGGGAGACGGAGCGGGGAGCTGTTTTTT	CASSNPSGRRSGELFF
TRBJ2-3	TRBV7-8	NA	NA	TGTGCCAGCAGCCCTTGGGCCCGTGTGGATACGCAGTATTTT	CASSPWARVDTQYF
TRBJ1-6	TRBV6-1	few	TRBD1	TGTGCCAGCAGTTTTTGGGACAGGGGCGGATCACCCCTCCACTTT	CASSFWDRGGSPLHF
TRBJ2-1	TRBV28	NA	TRBD2	TGTGCCAGCAGTTTAGGTCTAGCGGGCAACAATGAGCAGTTCTTC	CASSLGLAGNNEQFF
TRBJ2-3	TRBV7-9	NA	TRBD2	TGTGCCAGCAGAGAACTAGCGGGGGTCACAGATACGCAGTATTTT	CASRELAGVTDTQYF
TRBJ1-4	TRBV10-3	NA	NA	TGTGCCATCAGTGAGTCCCGAGGAGAAAAACTGTTTTTT	CAISESRGEKLFF
TRBJ2-1	TRBV7-8	NA	TRBD2	TGTGCCAGCAGCTTAGGAACCGGGACTAGCATGTTCTTC	CASSLGTGTSMFF
TRBJ2-2	TRBV9	NA	NA	TGTGCCAGCAGCTTTACCAGTACCGGGGAGCTGTTTTTT	CASSFTSTGELFF
TRBJ2-1	TRBV30	once	NA	TGTGCCTGGAGCCGTTCGTGGCGAGACAATGAGCAGTTCTTC	CAWSRSWRDNEQFF
TRBJ2-3	TRBV5-1	NA	NA	TGCGCCAGCAGCTTGGGACACCAAGCAGATACGCAGTATTTT	CASSLGHQADTQYF
TRBJ2-7	TRBV28	once	NA	TGTGCCAGCAGTTTCGTTTCCCCCTACGAGCAGTACTTC	CASSFVSPYEQYF
TRBJ2-5	TRBV5-1	NA	NA	TGCGCCAGCAGCTTTCGTGGGGTGTCCGGGACCCAGTACTTC	CASSFRGVSGTQYF
TRBJ1-2	TRBV6-6	once	TRBD1	TGTGCCAGCAGTAATACAGGGGGCGCCTCTTCCTATGGCTACACCTTC	CASSNTGGASSYGYTF
TRBJ2-3	TRBV11-2	NA	TRBD1	TGTGCCAGCAGCTTGGACAGGGTATTGACAGATACGCAGTATTTT	CASSLDRVLTDTQYF
TRBJ2-7	TRBV6-1	few	TRBD2	TGTGCCAGCAGTGAAGCGTTGGCGGGAGGGGGGGAGCAGTACTTC	CASSEALAGGGEQYF
TRBJ2-2	TRBV6-1	once	NA	TGTGCCAGCAGCCAAGGGACTCTAGGGACCGGGGAGCTGTTTTTT	CASSQGTLGTGELFF
TRBJ2-5	TRBV30	NA	NA	TGTGCCTGGAGTGTTGGTCTAGCTGGGCAGACCCAGTACTTC	CAWSVGLAGQTQYF
TRBJ2-7	TRBV5-1	NA	NA	TGCGCCAGCAGCTTGGCCCCCGGATACGAGCAGTACTTC	CASSLAPGYEQYF
TRBJ2-1	TRBV28	NA	TRBD2	TGTGCCAGCAGTGCCGACAGGTTCAGGGCGGGGGGTAATGAGCAGTTCTTC	CASSADRFRAGGNEQFF
TRBJ2-2	TRBV28	NA	TRBD2	TGTGCCAGCGCGGGCGGGAGTTGGACCGGGGAGCTGTTTTTT	CASAGGSWTGELFF
TRBJ2-7	TRBV5-1	NA	NA	TGCGCCAGCAGCCCCGGCTTCAGCAGAGTCTACGAGCAGTACTTC	CASSPGFSRVYEQYF
TRBJ1-1	TRBV19	NA	TRBD1	TGTGCCAGTAGTCCCGCCGGGACAGGGGGCGCACGGAAAGCTTTCTTT	CASSPAGTGGARKAFF
TRBJ1-1	TRBV28	NA	TRBD1	TGTGCCAGCAGCCTCCCAACGACAGGGAGGAAGACTGAAGCTTTCTTT	CASSLPTTGRKTEAFF
TRBJ2-3	TRBV28	NA	TRBD2	TGTGCCAGCAGCCCCACTAGCGGGAGGGCCCCAGATACGCAGTATTTT	CASSPTSGRAPDTQYF
TRBJ1-2	TRBV29-1	NA	TRBD1	TGCAGCGTGGGGGACAGGGGCGATGGCTACACCTTC	CSVGDRGDGYTF
TRBJ1-2	TRBV5-1	NA	NA	TGCGCCAGCAGTAGGGGTCCTTCCTATGGCTACACCTTC	CASSRGPSYGYTF
TRBJ2-3	TRBV18	few	NA	TGTGCCAGCTCATTTTTCCGGGACACAGATACGCAGTATTTT	CASSFFRDTDTQYF
TRBJ2-7	TRBV6-1	NA	NA	TGTGCCAGCACAGGCGGCGCCTACGAGCAGTACTTC	CASTGGAYEQYF
TRBJ2-7	TRBV6-1	NA	TRBD1	TGTGCCAGCAGCCAGGACAGGGCTTACGAGCAGTACTTC	CASSQDRAYEQYF
TRBJ2-5	TRBV6-6	NA	NA	TGTGCCAGCAGTCCCGGAGGGGAGACCCAGTACTTC	CASSPGGETQYF
TRBJ2-1	TRBV28	NA	TRBD1	TGTGCCAGCAGTTCCCCGGGACAGCTGAATGAGCAGTTCTTC	CASSSPGQLNEQFF
TRBJ1-5	TRBV6-6	few	NA	TGTGCCAGCCAACGCTTCGGTCAGCCCCAGCATTTT	CASQRFGQPQHF
TRBJ1-1	TRBV5-1	NA	NA	TGCGCCAGCAGCTTGTTAGATTCCGGTGAAGCTTTCTTT	CASSLLDSGEAFF
TRBJ2-7	TRBV28	NA	NA	TGTGCCAGCACCAACACCTACGAGCAGTACTTC	CASTNTYEQYF
TRBJ2-7	TRBV6-1	NA	NA	TGTGCCAGCAAAAGACAGTCCTACGAGCAGTACTTC	CASKRQSYEQYF
TRBJ1-2	TRBV6-1	NA	NA	TGTGCCAGCAGTGAAAATGGGCAGGCTACCGGCTACACCTTC	CASSENGQATGYTF
TRBJ1-1	TRBV6-1	NA	NA	TGTGCCAGCAGTACTCAGGCCCCGGGAAACACTGAAGCTTTCTTT	CASSTQAPGNTEAFF
TRBJ1-1	TRBV5-1	NA	NA	TGCGCCAGCAGTTACGACGGACGCGGTGAAGCTTTCTTT	CASSYDGRGEAFF
TRBJ2-1	TRBV28	NA	NA	TGTGCCAGCAGTTTGCGGACCAACTCCTACAATGAGCAGTTCTTC	CASSLRTNSYNEQFF
TRBJ1-3	TRBV28	NA	NA	TGTGCCAGCAGCTCAGTCCGACCAAGTGGAAACACCATATATTTT	CASSSVRPSGNTIYF
TRBJ1-1	TRBV19	NA	NA	TGTGCCAGCAACTCCCGGGAGAACACTGAAGCTTTCTTT	CASNSRENTEAFF
TRBJ1-1	TRBV5-1	NA	NA	TGCGCCAGCAGCTTTGAGGGGGGGAGCACTGAAGCTTTCTTT	CASSFEGGSTEAFF
TRBJ2-7	TRBV10-2	NA	NA	TGCGCCAGCGGCAGGACAGACTCCTACGAGCAGTACTTC	CASGRTDSYEQYF
TRBJ2-7	TRBV7-2	once	TRBD2	TGTGCCAGCAGCTTAAAAGCGGGAGGATACGAGCAGTACTTC	CASSLKAGGYEQYF
TRBJ2-7	TRBV28	NA	TRBD1	TGTGCCAGCAGTCCCATCTCTGACAGGGGCCACGAGCAGTACTTC	CASSPISDRGHEQYF
TRBJ1-1	TRBV6-5	NA	NA	TGTGCCAGCAGTTCCGGGGGGAGGAACACTGAAGCTTTCTTT	CASSSGGRNTEAFF
TRBJ1-5	TRBV28	once	NA	TGTGCCAGCAATAGGGCCCCTCAGCCCCAGCATTTT	CASNRAPQPQHF
TRBJ2-7	TRBV28	NA	TRBD1	TGTGCCAGCAGCCATATGGGGGCCGGGACAGGGGGGCTCGAGCAGTACTTC	CASSHMGAGTGGLEQYF
TRBJ2-3	TRBV5-1	NA	NA	TGCGCCAGCAGCTTTTTGACAGGAGAAGATACGCAGTATTTT	CASSFLTGEDTQYF